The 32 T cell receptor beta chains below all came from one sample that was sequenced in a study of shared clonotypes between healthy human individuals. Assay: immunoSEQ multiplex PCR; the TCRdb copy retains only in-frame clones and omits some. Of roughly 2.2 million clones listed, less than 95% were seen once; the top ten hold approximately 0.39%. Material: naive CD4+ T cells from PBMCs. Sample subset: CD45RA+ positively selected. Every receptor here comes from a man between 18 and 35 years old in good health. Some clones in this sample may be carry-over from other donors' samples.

In nucleotides, the CDR3 is TGCGCCAGCAGCTATAGCGGGCTAGGCACAGATACGCAGTATTTT. Amino acids: CASSYSGLGTDTQYF. The chain has TRBV5-1 and TRBJ2-3; the match to TRBD2 covers 7 bases. J was trimmed by 1 base and V by 3 bases; bases with no gene match: 5. Germline loops: CDR1 SGHRS, CDR2 YFSETQ. This CDR3 comprises 15 residues.

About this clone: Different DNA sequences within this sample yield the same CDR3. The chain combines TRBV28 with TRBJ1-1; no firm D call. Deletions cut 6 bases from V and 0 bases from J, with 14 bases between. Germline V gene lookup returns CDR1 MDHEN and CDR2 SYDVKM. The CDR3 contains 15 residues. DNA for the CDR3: TGTGCCAGCAGCCTCGGCGGATCAATGAACACTGAAGCTTTCTTT. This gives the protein CASSLGGSMNTEAFF.

CDR3 region: CASSTLAGRTYEQYF. The CDR3 region has the DNA TGTGCCAGCAGTACCCTAGCGGGACGTACCTACGAGCAGTACTTC. The chain is built from TRBV6-5 and TRBJ2-5; 9 bases are shared with TRBD2. The DNA end is a closer match to TRBJ2-7, so the J assignment may be wrong. This CDR3 has 15 residues. In germline, CDR1 is MNHEY, CDR2 SVGAGI.

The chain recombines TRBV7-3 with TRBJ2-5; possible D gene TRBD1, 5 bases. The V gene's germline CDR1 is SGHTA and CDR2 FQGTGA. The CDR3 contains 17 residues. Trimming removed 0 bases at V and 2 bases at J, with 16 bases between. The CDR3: CASSLTGGRVDQETQYF. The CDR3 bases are TGTGCCAGCAGCTTAACGGGCGGCAGGGTGGATCAAGAGACCCAGTACTTC.

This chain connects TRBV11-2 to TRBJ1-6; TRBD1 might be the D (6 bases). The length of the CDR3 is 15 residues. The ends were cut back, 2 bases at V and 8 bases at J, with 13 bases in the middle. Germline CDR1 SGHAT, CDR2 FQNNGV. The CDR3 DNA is TGTGCCAGCAGCTTAAGCCCGAGGGGGGATTCACCCCTCCACTTT. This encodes CASSLSPRGDSPLHF.

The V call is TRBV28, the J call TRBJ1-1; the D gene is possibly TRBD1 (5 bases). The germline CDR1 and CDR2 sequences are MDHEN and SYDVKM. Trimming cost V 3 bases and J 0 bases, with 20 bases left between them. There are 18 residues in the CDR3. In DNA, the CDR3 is TGTGCCAGCAGTTTTGGAAAGATTGTGGGGCTGATGAACACTGAAGCTTTCTTT. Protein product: CASSFGKIVGLMNTEAFF.

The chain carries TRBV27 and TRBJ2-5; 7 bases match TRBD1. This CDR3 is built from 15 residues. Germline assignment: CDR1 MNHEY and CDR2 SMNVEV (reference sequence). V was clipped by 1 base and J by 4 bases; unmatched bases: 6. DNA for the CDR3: TGTGCCAGCAGTTTATTAGGACAGGCGGGAGAGACCCAGTACTTC. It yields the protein CASSLLGQAGETQYF.

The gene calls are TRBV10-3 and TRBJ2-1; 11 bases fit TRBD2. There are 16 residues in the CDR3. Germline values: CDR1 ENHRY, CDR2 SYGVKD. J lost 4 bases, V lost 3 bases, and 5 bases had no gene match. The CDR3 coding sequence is TGTGCCATCAGTGACCAGACTAGCGGGATTTACAATGAGCAGTTCTTC. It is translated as CAISDQTSGIYNEQFF.

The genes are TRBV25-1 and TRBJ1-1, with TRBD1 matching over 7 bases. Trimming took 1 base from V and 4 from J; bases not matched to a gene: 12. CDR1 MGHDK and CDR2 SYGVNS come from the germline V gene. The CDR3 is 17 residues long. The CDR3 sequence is CASSESFGQGDFTEAFF. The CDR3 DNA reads TGTGCCAGCAGTGAATCTTTCGGGCAGGGGGACTTCACTGAAGCTTTCTTT.

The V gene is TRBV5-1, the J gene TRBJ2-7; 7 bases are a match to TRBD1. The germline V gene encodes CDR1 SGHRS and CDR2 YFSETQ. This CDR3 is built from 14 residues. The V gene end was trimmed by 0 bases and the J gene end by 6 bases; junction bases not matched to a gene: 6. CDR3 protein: CASSLAITGAEQYF. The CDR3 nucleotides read TGCGCCAGCAGCTTGGCCATCACAGGGGCCGAGCAGTACTTC.

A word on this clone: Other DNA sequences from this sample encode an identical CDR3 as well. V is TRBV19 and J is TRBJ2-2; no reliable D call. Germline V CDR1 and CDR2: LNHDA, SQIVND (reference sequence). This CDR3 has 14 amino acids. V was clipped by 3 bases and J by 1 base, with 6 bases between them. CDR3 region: CASSIVGNTGELFF. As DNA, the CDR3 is TGTGCCAGTAGTATCGTGGGGAACACCGGGGAGCTGTTTTTT. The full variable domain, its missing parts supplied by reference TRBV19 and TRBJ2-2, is DGGITQSPKYLFRKEGQNVTLSCEQNLNHDAMYWYRQDPGQGLRLIYYSQIVNDFQKGDIAEGYSVSREKKESFPLTVTSAQKNPTAFYLCASSIVGNTGELFFGEGSRLTVL.

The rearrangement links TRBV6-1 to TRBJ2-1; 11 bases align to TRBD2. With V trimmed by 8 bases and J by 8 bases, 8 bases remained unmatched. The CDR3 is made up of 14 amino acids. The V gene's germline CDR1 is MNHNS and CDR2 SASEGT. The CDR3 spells CASLVAGGPDEQFF. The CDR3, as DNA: TGTGCCAGCTTAGTAGCGGGAGGGCCGGATGAGCAGTTCTTC.

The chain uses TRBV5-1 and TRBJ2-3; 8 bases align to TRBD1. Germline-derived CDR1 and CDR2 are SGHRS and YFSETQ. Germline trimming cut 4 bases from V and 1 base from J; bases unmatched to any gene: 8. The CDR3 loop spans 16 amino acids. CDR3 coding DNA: TGCGCCAGCAGCCCCCTGCCAGGGGGCGGCACAGATACGCAGTATTTT. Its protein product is CASSPLPGGGTDTQYF.

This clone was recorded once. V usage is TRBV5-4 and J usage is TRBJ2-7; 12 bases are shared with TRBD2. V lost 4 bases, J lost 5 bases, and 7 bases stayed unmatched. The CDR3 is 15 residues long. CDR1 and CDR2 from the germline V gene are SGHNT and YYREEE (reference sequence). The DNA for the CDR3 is TGTGCCAGCAGCCCCCCTAGCGGGAGGGCCCACGAGCAGTACTTC. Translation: CASSPPSGRAHEQYF.

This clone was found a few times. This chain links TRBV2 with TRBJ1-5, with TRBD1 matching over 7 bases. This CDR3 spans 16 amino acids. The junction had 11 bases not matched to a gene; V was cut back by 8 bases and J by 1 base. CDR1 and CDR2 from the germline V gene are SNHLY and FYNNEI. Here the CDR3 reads CASGGQETLSNQPQHF. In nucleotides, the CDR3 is TGTGCCAGCGGAGGACAGGAGACTCTAAGCAATCAGCCCCAGCATTTT.

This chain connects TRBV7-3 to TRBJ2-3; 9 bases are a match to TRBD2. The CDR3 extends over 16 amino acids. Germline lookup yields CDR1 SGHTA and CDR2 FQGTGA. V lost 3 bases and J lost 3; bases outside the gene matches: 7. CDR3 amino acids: CASSLGASGKTDTQYF. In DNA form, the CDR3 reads TGTGCCAGCAGCTTGGGAGCTAGCGGGAAAACAGATACGCAGTATTTT.

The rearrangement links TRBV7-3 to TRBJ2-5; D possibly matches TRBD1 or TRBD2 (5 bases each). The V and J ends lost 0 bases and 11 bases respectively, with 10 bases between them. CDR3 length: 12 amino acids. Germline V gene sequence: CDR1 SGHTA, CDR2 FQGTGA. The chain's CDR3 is CASSLTGPQQYF. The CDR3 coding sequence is TGTGCCAGCAGCTTAACGGGACCCCAGCAGTACTTC.

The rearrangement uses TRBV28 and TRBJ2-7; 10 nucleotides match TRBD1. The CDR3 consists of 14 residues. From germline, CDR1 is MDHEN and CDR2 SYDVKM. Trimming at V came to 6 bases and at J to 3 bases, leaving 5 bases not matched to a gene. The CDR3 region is CASSDGQGDYEQYF. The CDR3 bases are TGTGCCAGCAGCGACGGACAGGGGGACTACGAGCAGTACTTC.

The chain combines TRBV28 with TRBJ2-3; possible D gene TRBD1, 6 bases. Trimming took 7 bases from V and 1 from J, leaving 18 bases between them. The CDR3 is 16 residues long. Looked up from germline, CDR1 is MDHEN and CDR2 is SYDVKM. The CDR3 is CASIPRARGGTDTQYF. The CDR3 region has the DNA TGTGCCAGCATCCCAAGGGCCAGGGGAGGCACAGATACGCAGTATTTT.

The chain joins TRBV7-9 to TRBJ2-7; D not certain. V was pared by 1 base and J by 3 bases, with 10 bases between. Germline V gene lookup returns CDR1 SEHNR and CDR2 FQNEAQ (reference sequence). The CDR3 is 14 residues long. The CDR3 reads CASSLDYSYYEQYF. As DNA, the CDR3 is TGTGCCAGCAGCTTAGATTACTCGTACTACGAGCAGTACTTC.

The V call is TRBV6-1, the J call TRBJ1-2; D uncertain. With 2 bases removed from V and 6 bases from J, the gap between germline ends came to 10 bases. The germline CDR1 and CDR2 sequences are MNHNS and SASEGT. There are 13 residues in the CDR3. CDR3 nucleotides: TGTGCCAGCAGTGAAATTTCGGGTGATGGCTACACCTTC. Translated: CASSEISGDGYTF.

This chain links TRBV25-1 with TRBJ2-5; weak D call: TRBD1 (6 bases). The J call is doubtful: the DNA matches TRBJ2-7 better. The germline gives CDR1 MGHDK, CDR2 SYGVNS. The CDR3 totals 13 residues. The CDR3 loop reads CASRGAGAYEQYF. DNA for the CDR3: TGTGCCAGCAGAGGGGCAGGGGCCTACGAGCAGTACTTC.

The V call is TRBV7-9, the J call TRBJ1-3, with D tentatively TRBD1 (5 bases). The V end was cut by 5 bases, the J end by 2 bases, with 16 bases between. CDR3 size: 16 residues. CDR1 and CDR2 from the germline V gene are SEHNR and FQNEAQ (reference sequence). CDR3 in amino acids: CASSARWGGPGNTIYF. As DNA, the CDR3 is TGTGCCAGCAGCGCCCGTTGGGGGGGACCTGGAAACACCATATATTTT.

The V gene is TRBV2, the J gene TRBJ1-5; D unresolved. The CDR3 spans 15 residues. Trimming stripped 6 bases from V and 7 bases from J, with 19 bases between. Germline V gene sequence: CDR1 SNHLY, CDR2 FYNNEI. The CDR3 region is CASSLQAPGHQPQHF. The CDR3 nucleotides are TGTGCCAGCAGCCTACAAGCTCCAGGCCACCAGCCCCAGCATTTT.

The CDR3, as DNA: TGTGCCAGCAGCGCCGGGACAGCCTCTGTGGATACGCAGTATTTT. Its protein product is CASSAGTASVDTQYF. The genes are TRBV5-4 and TRBJ2-3, with 7 bases aligning to TRBD1. Germline V CDR1 and CDR2: SGHNT, YYREEE (reference sequence). The J segment lost 6 bases and the V segment lost 4 bases, leaving 11 bases of the junction unmatched. The length of the CDR3 is 15 residues.

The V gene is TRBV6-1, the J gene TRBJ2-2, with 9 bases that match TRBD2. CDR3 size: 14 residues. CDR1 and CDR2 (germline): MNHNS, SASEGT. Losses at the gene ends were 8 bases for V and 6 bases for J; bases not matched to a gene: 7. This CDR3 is CASFSGRSAGELFF. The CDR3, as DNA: TGTGCCAGCTTCAGCGGGAGGTCGGCCGGGGAGCTGTTTTTT.

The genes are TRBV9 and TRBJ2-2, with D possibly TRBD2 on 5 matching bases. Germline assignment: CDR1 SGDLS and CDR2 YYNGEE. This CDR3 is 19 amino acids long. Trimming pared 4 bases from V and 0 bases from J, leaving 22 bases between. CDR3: CASSLRVSGSAANTGELFF. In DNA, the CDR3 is TGTGCCAGCAGCCTAAGGGTTAGTGGGAGCGCGGCGAACACCGGGGAGCTGTTTTTT. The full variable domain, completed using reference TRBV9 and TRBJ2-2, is DSGVTQTPKHLITATGQRVTLRCSPRSGDLSVYWYQQSLDQGLQFLIQYYNGEERAKGNILERFSAQQFPDLHSELNLSSLELGDSALYFCASSLRVSGSAANTGELFFGEGSRLTVL.

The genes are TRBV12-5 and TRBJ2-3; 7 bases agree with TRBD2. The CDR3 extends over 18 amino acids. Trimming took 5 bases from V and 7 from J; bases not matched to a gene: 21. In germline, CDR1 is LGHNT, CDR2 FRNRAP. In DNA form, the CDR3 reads TGTGCTAGTGGTCCGATCCGGAACGGGAGGACGGTGCACCATACGCAGTATTTT. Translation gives CASGPIRNGRTVHHTQYF.

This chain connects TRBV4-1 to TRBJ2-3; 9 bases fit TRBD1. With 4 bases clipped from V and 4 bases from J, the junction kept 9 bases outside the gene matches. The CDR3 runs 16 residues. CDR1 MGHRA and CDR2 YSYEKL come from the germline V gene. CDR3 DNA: TGCGCCAGCAGCCCGCGGGACAGGGCAAGCTCAGATACGCAGTATTTT. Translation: CASSPRDRASSDTQYF.

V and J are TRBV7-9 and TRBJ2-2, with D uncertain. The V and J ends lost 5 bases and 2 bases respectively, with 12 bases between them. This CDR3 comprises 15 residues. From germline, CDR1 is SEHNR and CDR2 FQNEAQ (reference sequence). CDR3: CASSARTVNTGELFF. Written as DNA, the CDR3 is TGTGCCAGCAGCGCGCGGACGGTAAACACCGGGGAGCTGTTTTTT.

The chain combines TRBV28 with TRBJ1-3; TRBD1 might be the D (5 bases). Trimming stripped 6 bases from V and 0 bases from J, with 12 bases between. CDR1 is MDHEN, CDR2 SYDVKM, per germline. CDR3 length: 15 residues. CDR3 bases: TGTGCCAGCAGCCCGACAGCTAGCTCTGGAAACACCATATATTTT. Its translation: CASSPTASSGNTIYF.

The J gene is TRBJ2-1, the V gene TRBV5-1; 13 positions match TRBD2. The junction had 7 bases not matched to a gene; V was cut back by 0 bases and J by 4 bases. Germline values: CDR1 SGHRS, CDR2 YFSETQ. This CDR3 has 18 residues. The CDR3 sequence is CASSLVLAGGPRYNEQFF. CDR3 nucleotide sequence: TGCGCCAGCAGCTTGGTACTAGCGGGAGGGCCGAGGTACAATGAGCAGTTCTTC.